This T cell receptor (beta chain) appears in the sequencing data of a study of T-cell memory formation after mild COVID-19. In germline, CDR1 is SGHVS, CDR2 FNYEAQ. CDR3 length: 13 amino acids. V was shortened by 5 bases and J by 6 bases, with 10 bases between the two germline ends. As for this clonotype: Antigen: not known.

From the 5' RACE reads, TCRdb called clonotypes with MiXCR, one entry per CDR3 protein. Of around 440,000 distinct CDR3 sequences in the sample, about 20% are singletons; the top ten hold 9% to 15%. Findings of the study overall: From day 15 to 85, contracting clones were balanced between CD4 and CD8, whereas later expanders leaned toward CD4+.

The receptor was isolated from an adult woman who had mild COVID-19 (a few samples of this study predate the infection). Cell type and time point are not known. The V gene is TRBV7-6, the J gene TRBJ2-2; no firm D call. The sequenced sample consisted of PBMCs or a T cell subset sorted from them (not recorded which). CDR3 in DNA: TGTGCCAGCAGCGCCCACCGCCCCGGGGAGCTGTTTTTT. Residues: CASSAHRPGELFF.